The clone carrying this TCR beta chain came up a few times. Its antigen is not known. Time point specified: newly diagnosed GD, antithyroid drugs for less than 3 months. TCR sequences were obtained from RNA taken from PBMCs. Per American Thyroid Association guidelines, Graves' disease was diagnosed. This record belongs to a study of regulatory T cells in long-lasting Graves disease. Study conclusions and caveats: Persistent disease was characterized by preferential usage of TRBV28, TRBJ1-2 and TRBJ2-5.

Arm-PCR with iRepertoire HTBI primers amplified the CDR3 regions for these TCR beta libraries. In the authors' methods: Analysis of the samples identified roughly 62 TRBV and around 15 TRBJ segments. A single record per CDR3 protein comes from TCRdb applying MiXCR to the multiplex PCR reads. The V and J calls were not made by the authors but by TCRdb's processing. The sample includes about 320,000 distinct CDR3 sequences, approximately 20% of them seen just once. This CDR3 has 13 amino acids. V lost 1 base and J lost 4, with 5 bases in between. Looked up from germline, CDR1 is SEHNR and CDR2 is FQNEAQ (reference sequence).

The chain uses TRBV7-9 and TRBJ1-5; unclear D gene. The TCR sequence derives from a female donor with Graves disease. The starting material was peripheral blood mononuclear cells (PBMCs), obtained at new diagnosis, from a patient treated with antithyroid drugs. The DNA of the CDR3 is TGTGCCAGCAGCTTAGACTTGAATCAGCCCCAGCATTTT. It codes for CASSLDLNQPQHF. The entire variable domain, with the rest obtained from reference TRBV7-9 and TRBJ1-5, is as follows: DTGVSQNPRHKITKRGQNVTFRCDPISEHNRLYWYRQTLGQGPEFLTYFQNEAQLEKSRLLSDRFSAERPKGSFSTLEIQRTEQGDSAMYLCASSLDLNQPQHFGDGTRLSIL.